Each of the 8 T cell receptor delta chains below was sequenced from the same sample in a study of gamma-delta chains in newborns, infants, children. TCRdb re-called clones from the reads using CATT. The sample holds more than 6,000 delta-chain clones; roughly 12% are singletons and the top ten take about 7.1%. Material: blood. The receptors derive from a child who was a newborn, infant or young child, either healthy, febrile or measles-vaccinated (not recorded which).

This clone is termed medium-sized (0.01 to 0.1%). The rearrangement joins TRDV2 to TRDJ1; 9 bases are a match to TRDD3. The CDR3 extends over 14 amino acids. V dropped 3 bases and J dropped 5; count of bases not matched to a gene: 6. Germline V gene sequence: CDR1 GEAIGNYY, CDR2 EKD. The CDR3 DNA follows: TGTGCCTGTGACCCCTTACTGGGGGAGGATAAACTCATCTTT. Translating it yields CACDPLLGEDKLIF.

CDR3: CACEEGGDPREDTDKIIF. The CDR3 bases are TGTGCCTGTGAGGAAGGGGGGGACCCCCGGGAAGACACCGATAAAATCATCTTT. Here the V gene is TRDV2, but the J gene went uncalled. CDR3 length equals 18 residues. Per germline, CDR1 GEAIGNYY and CDR2 EKD.

This clone is medium-sized in the sample. This sample includes further DNA sequences coding for the same CDR3. The chain recombines TRDV2 with TRDJ1; 8 bases line up with TRDD3. V trimming: 4 bases; J trimming: 2 bases; junction bases outside the gene matches: 11. Germline V gives CDR1 GEAIGNYY, CDR2 EKD. This CDR3 is built from 16 residues. CDR3 amino acids: CACEQLGARTTDKLIF. CDR3 DNA: TGTGCCTGTGAGCAACTGGGGGCCAGAACGACCGATAAACTCATCTTT.

There are a few counts of this clone. The CDR3 here is CACDRVGGSNSWDTRQMFF. CDR3 DNA sequence: TGTGCCTGTGACCGGGTGGGGGGCAGCAACTCCTGGGACACCCGACAGATGTTTTTC. V usage is TRDV2 and J usage is TRDJ3; D is perhaps TRDD3 (6 bases). Trimming removed 3 bases from V and 0 bases from J, with 17 bases in between. The CDR3 has 19 amino acids. Germline V CDR1 and CDR2: GEAIGNYY, EKD.

This clone has a handful of counts. The CDR3 reads CACDTVGGYESSDKLIF. The CDR3 coding sequence is TGTGCCTGTGACACCGTGGGGGGATACGAGAGCAGCGATAAACTCATCTTT. This chain links TRDV2 with TRDJ1, with 10 bases that match TRDD3. TCRdb is silent on the J gene; assignment here came from matching the DNA to germline. The germline gives CDR1 GEAIGNYY, CDR2 EKD. The CDR3 sequence is 17 residues long. After removal of 0 bases from V and 4 bases from J, the junction contained 10 bases not matched to a gene.

The CDR3 loop is CACDPVRGVFRGYTDKLIF. DNA for the CDR3: TGTGCCTGTGATCCAGTCCGGGGGGTCTTCAGGGGGTACACCGATAAACTCATCTTT. J gene TRDJ1 was identified, but the V gene was not called; TRDD3 is taken as the D call from the table, unchecked against the DNA. This CDR3 is built from 19 residues.

The sample holds a few counts of this clone. A far more abundant clone sits one base away, making this likely a read error. This chain links TRDV2 with TRDJ1; 10 bases map to TRDD3. The junction had 12 bases not matched to a gene; V was cut back by 0 bases and J by 3 bases. There are 18 residues in the CDR3. Germline CDR1 is GEAIGNYY and CDR2 is EKD. CDR3 DNA sequence: TGTGCCTGTGACACCGGGAAACTACTGGGGGATGGACCCGATAAACTCATCTTT. Translation: CACDTGKLLGDGPDKLIF.

Only a few counts were recorded for this clone. The chain combines TRDV1 with TRDJ1, with D unresolved. No J gene was available from TCRdb, and it was assigned here by a germline match of the DNA. This CDR3 is 17 amino acids long. Germline CDR1 is TSWWSYY and CDR2 is QGS. Trimming took off 4 bases at V and 1 base at J, with 19 bases between the two ends. CDR3 bases: TGTGCTCTTGGGGTCGGATTCGTTTCAGAGTGCACCGATAAACTCATCTTT. Encoded protein: CALGVGFVSECTDKLIF.